This TCR beta chain appears in the sequencing data of a study of T cell responses to AZD1222 COVID-19 vaccine. With V trimmed by 4 bases and J by 4 bases, 9 bases remained unmatched. This CDR3 spans 15 amino acids. Germline lookup yields CDR1 SGHRS and CDR2 YFSETQ. Assay: immunoSEQ multiplex PCR; the TCRdb copy retains only in-frame clones and omits some. Of roughly 160,000 clones in the sample, roughly nine tenths are singletons; the top ten hold 1% to 1.5%. This sequence originates from an adult who received the AZD1222 COVID-19 vaccine. The sequencing used peripheral blood, collected 28 days after the second AZD1222 dose. This chain uses TRBV5-1 with TRBJ1-2; 8 bases fit TRBD1. The CDR3 nucleotides read TGCGCCAGCAGCCAGGACAGGGCCCCTCTCTATGGCTACACCTTC. Protein product: CASSQDRAPLYGYTF.